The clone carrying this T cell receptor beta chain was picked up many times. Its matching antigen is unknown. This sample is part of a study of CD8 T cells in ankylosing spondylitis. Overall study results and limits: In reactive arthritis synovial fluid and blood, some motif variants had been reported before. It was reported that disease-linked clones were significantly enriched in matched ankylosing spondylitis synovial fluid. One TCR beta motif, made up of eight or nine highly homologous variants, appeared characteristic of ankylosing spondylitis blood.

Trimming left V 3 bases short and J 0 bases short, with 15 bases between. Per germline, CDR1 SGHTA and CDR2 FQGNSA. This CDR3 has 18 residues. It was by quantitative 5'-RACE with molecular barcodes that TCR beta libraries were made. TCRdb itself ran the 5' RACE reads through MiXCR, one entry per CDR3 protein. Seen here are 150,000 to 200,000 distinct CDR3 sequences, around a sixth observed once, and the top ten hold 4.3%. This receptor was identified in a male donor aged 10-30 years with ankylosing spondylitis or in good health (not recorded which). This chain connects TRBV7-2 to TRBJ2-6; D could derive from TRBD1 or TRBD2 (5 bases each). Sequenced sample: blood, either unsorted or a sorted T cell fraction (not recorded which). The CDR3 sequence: CASSLVGTASSGANVLTF. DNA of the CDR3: TGTGCCAGCAGCTTGGTAGGGACGGCCAGCTCTGGGGCCAACGTCCTGACTTTC.